What follows describes a single TCR beta chain. This CDR3 has 13 residues. V was clipped by 4 bases and J by 8 bases, with 14 bases between them. These data belong to a study of early T cells in non-severe SARS-CoV-2 infection. Unique molecular identifiers were added to individual cDNA molecules. TCRdb re-called the 5' RACE reads through MiXCR, storing one row per CDR3 protein. In the table there are 35,000 to 45,000 distinct CDR3 sequences, 9.9% of which are singletons. Sequenced: whole blood. This rearrangement joins TRBV12-3 or TRBV12-4 to TRBJ1-2, with D tentatively TRBD1 (5 bases). This clonotype was sampled from an adult who was a healthcare worker with PCR-confirmed SARS-CoV-2 infection or an uninfected control (not recorded which). The CDR3 protein is CASSSRQGRGYTF. In nucleotides, the CDR3 is TGTGCCAGCAGTTCCCGGCAGGGTCGGGGCTACACCTTC.